The clone carrying this T cell receptor (beta chain) occurred once. The antigen is not known. This sample stems from a study of cytomegalovirus exposure and HLA in healthy donors. Overall study results and limits: Several top significant clusters appeared, in a later analysis, to be linked to common viral pathogens. Roughly uniform sequencing depth across donors was assumed, possibly incorrectly. In a later analysis, TCR beta V- and J-gene trimming showed a link to a missense DCLRE1C variant.

This CDR3 comprises 17 residues. Trimming left V 3 bases short and J 0 bases short, with 16 bases between. Germline V CDR1 and CDR2: SGDLS, YYNGEE. PCR was performed using 60 Vbeta and 13 Jbeta primers. Data came from immunoSEQ multiplex PCR; TCRdb stores just in-frame clones and leaves some out. The sample includes some 240,000 clones, around nine tenths of them seen just once. The TCR originated in a girl aged 2 to 9 in good health and CMV-seronegative. The chain joins TRBV9 to TRBJ2-1, with D possibly being TRBD2 (5 bases). Sequences were obtained from PBMCs. CDR3: CASSEAPAGSSYNEQFF. In nucleotides, the CDR3 is TGTGCCAGCAGCGAGGCCCCGGCGGGTAGCTCCTACAATGAGCAGTTCTTC.